The clone carrying this TCR beta chain has just a few counts. Attached unique molecular identifiers marked individual cDNA molecules. MiXCR, applied by TCRdb to the 5' RACE reads, yields one record per CDR3 protein. The repertoire includes about 64,000 distinct CDR3 sequences, roughly 12% of them detected once, and roughly 3% sits in the top ten. This record comes from a study of early T cells in non-severe SARS-CoV-2 infection. V was shortened by 4 bases and J by 5 bases, with 11 bases between the two germline ends. The CDR3 length is 14 residues. Germline V gene sequence: CDR1 LNHDA, CDR2 SQIVND (reference sequence).

The source of this sequence is an adult who was a healthcare worker with PCR-confirmed SARS-CoV-2 infection or an uninfected control (not recorded which). This material consisted of whole blood, taken at baseline. The chain links TRBV19 to TRBJ2-2; maybe TRBD2 (6 bases). The chain's CDR3 is CASSKAGGTGELFF. CDR3 DNA sequence: TGTGCCAGTAGTAAAGCGGGCGGAACCGGGGAGCTGTTTTTT.